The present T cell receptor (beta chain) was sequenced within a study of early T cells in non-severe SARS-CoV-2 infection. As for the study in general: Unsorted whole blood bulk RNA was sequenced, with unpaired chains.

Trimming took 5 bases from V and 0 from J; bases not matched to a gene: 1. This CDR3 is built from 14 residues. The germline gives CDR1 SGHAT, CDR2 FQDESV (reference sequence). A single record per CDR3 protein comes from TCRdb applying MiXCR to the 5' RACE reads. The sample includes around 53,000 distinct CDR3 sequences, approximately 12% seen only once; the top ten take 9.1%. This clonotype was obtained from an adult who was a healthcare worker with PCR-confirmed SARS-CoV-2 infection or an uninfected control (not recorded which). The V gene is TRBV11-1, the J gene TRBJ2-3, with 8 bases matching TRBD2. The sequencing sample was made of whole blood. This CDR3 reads CASSPSGSTDTQYF. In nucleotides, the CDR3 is TGTGCCAGCAGCCCTAGCGGGAGCACAGATACGCAGTATTTT.